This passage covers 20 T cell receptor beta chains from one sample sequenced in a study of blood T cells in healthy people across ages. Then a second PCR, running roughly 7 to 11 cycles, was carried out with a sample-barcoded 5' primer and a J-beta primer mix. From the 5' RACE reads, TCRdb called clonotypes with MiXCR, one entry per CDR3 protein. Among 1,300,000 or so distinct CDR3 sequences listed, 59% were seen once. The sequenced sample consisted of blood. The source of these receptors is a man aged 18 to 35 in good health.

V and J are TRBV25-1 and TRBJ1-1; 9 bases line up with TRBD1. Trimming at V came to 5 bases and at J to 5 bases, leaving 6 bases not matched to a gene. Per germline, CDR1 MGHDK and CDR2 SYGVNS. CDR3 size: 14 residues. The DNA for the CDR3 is TGTGCCAGCAGTCCACCAGACAGGGGGACTGAAGCTTTCTTT. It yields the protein CASSPPDRGTEAFF.

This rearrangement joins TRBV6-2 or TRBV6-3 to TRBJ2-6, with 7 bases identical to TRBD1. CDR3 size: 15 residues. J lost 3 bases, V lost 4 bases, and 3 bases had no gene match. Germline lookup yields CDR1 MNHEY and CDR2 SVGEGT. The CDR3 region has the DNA TGTGCCAGCAGTTTTAGGGGGCTTGGGGCCAACGTCCTGACTTTC. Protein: CASSFRGLGANVLTF.

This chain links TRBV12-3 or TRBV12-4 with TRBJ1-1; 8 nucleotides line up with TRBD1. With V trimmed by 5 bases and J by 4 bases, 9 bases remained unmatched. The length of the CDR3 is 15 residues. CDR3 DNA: TGTGCCAGCAGTGGGACAGGTCTGACCTTCACTGAAGCTTTCTTT. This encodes CASSGTGLTFTEAFF.

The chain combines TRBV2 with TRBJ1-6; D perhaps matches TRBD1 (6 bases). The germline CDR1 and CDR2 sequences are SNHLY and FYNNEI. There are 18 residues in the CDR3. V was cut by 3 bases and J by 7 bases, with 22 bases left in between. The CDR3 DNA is TGTGCCAGCAGTGATCTGGGGGCCGGCCAGGCCAAAAATTCACCCCTCCACTTT. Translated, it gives CASSDLGAGQAKNSPLHF.

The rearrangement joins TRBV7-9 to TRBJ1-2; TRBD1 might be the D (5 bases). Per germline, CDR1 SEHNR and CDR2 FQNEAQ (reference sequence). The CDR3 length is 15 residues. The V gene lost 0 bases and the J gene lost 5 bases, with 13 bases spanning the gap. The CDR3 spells CASSLASGREYGYTF. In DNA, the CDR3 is TGTGCCAGCAGCTTAGCCTCGGGCAGGGAATATGGCTACACCTTC. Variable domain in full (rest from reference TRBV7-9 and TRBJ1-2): DTGVSQNPRHKITKRGQNVTFRCDPISEHNRLYWYRQTLGQGPEFLTYFQNEAQLEKSRLLSDRFSAERPKGSFSTLEIQRTEQGDSAMYLCASSLASGREYGYTFGSGTRLTVV.

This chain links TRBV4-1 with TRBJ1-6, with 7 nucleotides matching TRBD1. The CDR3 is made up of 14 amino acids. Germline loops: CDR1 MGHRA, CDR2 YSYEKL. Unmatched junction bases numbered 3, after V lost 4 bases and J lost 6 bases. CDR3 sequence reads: CASSRRDSNSPLHF. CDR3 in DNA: TGCGCCAGCAGCCGTCGGGACAGTAATTCACCCCTCCACTTT.

The CDR3 spells CASSPARDGGNEKLFF. The CDR3, as DNA: TGTGCCAGCAGCCCGGCGCGGGACGGGGGGAATGAAAAACTGTTTTTT. The chain recombines TRBV12-3 or TRBV12-4 with TRBJ1-4; the D gene is possibly TRBD1 (5 bases). Trimming removed 6 bases from V and 5 bases from J, with 19 bases in between. The length of the CDR3 is 16 residues.

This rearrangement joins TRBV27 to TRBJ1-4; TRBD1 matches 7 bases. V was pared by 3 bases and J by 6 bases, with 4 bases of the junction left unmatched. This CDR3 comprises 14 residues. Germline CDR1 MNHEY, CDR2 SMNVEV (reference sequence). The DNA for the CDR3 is TGTGCCAGCAGTTTCACAGGGGAGGATGAAAAACTGTTTTTT. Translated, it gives CASSFTGEDEKLFF.

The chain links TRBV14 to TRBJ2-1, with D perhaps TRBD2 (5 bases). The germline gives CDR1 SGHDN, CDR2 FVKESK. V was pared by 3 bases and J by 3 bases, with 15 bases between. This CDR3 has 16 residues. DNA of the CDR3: TGTGCCAGCAGCCATCTGCGAGGGAGTCTCTACAATGAGCAGTTCTTC. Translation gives CASSHLRGSLYNEQFF. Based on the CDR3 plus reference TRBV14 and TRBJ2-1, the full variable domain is EAGVTQFPSHSVIEKGQTVTLRCDPISGHDNLYWYRRVMGKEIKFLLHFVKESKQDESGMPNNRFLAERTGGTYSTLKVQPAELEDSGVYFCASSHLRGSLYNEQFFGPGTRLTVL.

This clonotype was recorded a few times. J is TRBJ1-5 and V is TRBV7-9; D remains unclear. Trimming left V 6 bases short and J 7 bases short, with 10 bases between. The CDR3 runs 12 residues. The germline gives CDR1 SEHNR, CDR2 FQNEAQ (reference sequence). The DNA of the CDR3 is TGTGCCAGCAGTTCCCCCGACCAGCCCCAGCATTTT. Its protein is CASSSPDQPQHF.

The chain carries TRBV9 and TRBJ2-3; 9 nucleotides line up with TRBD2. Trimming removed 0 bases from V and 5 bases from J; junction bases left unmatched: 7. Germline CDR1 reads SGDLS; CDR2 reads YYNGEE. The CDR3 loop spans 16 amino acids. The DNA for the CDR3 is TGTGCCAGCAGCGTAGCGGATGCGGGGGGGGGAGATACGCAGTATTTT. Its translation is CASSVADAGGGDTQYF.

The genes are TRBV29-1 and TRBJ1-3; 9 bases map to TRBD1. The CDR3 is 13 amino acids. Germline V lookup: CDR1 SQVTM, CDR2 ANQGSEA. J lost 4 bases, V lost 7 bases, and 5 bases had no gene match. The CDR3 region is CSATGGLGNTIYF. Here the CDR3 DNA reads TGCAGCGCGACAGGGGGATTGGGAAACACCATATATTTT.

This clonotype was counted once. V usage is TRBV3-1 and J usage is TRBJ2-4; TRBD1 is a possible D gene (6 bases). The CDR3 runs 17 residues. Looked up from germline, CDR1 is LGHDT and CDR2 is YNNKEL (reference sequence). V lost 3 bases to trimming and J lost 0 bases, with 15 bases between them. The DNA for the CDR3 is TGTGCCAGCAGCCACACAGGGCTGGGATTAGCCAAAAACATTCAGTACTTC. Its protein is CASSHTGLGLAKNIQYF.

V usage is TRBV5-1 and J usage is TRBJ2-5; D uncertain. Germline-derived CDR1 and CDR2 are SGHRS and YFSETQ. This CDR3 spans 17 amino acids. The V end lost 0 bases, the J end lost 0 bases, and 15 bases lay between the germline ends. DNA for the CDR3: TGCGCCAGCAGCTTGGCCGATAGTGGGATACACCAAGAGACCCAGTACTTC. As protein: CASSLADSGIHQETQYF.

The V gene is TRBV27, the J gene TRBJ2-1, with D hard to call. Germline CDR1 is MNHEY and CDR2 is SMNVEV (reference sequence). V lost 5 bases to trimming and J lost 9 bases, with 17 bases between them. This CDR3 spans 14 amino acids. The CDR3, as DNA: TGTGCCAGCAGTGTACCGGCTAGGTCCTTTGAGCAGTTCTTC. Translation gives CASSVPARSFEQFF.

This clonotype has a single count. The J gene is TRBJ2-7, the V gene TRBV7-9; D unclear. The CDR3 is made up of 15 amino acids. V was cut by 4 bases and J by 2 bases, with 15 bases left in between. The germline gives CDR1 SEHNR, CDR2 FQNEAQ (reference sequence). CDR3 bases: TGTGCCAGCAGCTCCGTAAAGGCCAAGCCCTACGAGCAGTACTTC. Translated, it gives CASSSVKAKPYEQYF.

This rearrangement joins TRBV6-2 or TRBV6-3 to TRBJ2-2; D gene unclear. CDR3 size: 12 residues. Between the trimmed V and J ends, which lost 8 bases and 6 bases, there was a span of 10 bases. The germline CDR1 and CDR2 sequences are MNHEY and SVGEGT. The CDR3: CASGFGPGELFF. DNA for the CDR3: TGTGCCAGCGGATTCGGACCCGGGGAGCTGTTTTTT.

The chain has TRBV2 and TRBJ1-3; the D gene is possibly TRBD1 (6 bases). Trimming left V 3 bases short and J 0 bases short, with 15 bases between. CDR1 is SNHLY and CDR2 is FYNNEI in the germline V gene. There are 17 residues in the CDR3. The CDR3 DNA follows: TGTGCCAGCAGTGACAGGGGAGGAGAGAGCTCTGGAAACACCATATATTTT. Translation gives CASSDRGGESSGNTIYF.

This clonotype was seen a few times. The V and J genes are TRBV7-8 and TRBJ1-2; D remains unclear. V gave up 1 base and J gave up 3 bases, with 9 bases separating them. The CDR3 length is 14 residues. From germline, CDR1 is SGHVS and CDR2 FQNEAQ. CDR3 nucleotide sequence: TGTGCCAGCAGCTTAGGGGGAGGAGACTATGGCTACACCTTC. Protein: CASSLGGGDYGYTF.

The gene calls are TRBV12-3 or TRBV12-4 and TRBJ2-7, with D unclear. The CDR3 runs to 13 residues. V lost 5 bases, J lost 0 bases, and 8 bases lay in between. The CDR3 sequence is CASSENFSYEQYF. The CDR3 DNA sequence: TGTGCCAGCAGTGAGAACTTCTCCTACGAGCAGTACTTC.